The 30 T cell receptor beta chains below were found in one sample sequenced in a study of cytomegalovirus exposure and HLA in healthy donors (dated by TCRdb to about 2017). Libraries came from the immunoSEQ multiplex PCR assay. For the multiplex PCR, a mixture combining 60 forward primers for TCR Vbeta segments and 13 reverse primers for TCR Jbeta segments was used. The table was pulled from immuneACCESS by TCRdb, which kept in-frame rearrangements only. Such tables lose some clones; where checked, under half of the loss comes from unresolved V genes, and the rest has no known cause. This sample comprises 130,000 to 150,000 clones, roughly 80% of them detected only once. The ten top clones hold over 2.5% of the sample. Sequences were obtained from PBMCs. Receptor source: a man aged 40-49 years in good health and CMV-seropositive.

J is TRBJ2-2 and V is TRBV30, with 7 bases lining up with TRBD2. Germline trimming cut 2 bases from V and 2 bases from J; bases unmatched to any gene: 5. This CDR3 spans 15 amino acids. The germline V gene has CDR1 GTSNPN and CDR2 SVGIG (reference sequence). CDR3 residues: CAWSPLAVNTGELFF. The CDR3 nucleotides are TGTGCCTGGAGTCCGCTAGCGGTAAACACCGGGGAGCTGTTTTTT.

V is TRBV25-1 and J is TRBJ1-1; 7 bases agree with TRBD1. The germline V gene has CDR1 MGHDK and CDR2 SYGVNS. CDR3 length: 15 amino acids. Trimming removed 5 bases from V and 2 bases from J; junction bases left unmatched: 8. In DNA, the CDR3 is TGTGCCAGCAGTCCCGGGACAGCGGTAAACACTGAAGCTTTCTTT. Amino acids: CASSPGTAVNTEAFF.

The chain links TRBV6-1 to TRBJ2-5; TRBD2 agrees at 7 bases. V gave up 1 base and J gave up 5 bases; unmatched junction bases: 4. This CDR3 has 14 residues. Germline V lookup: CDR1 MNHNS, CDR2 SASEGT. The CDR3 bases are TGTGCCAGCAGTGAAGGGGGGGGTGGGGAGACCCAGTACTTC. Protein product: CASSEGGGGETQYF.

This clone was seen once. Here the CDR3 reads CASSIGLAGGTDTQYF. CDR3 in DNA: TGTGCCAGCAGCATCGGACTAGCGGGAGGCACAGATACGCAGTATTTT. J is TRBJ2-3 and V is TRBV7-3, with 13 bases matching TRBD2. Germline loops: CDR1 SGHTA, CDR2 FQGTGA. With 5 bases clipped from V and 1 base from J, the junction kept 3 bases outside the gene matches. The CDR3 spans 16 residues.

The rearrangement uses TRBV7-8 and TRBJ2-5; 8 nucleotides match TRBD2. Germline lookup yields CDR1 SGHVS and CDR2 FQNEAQ. The trim removed 2 bases at V and 4 bases at J, leaving 3 bases unmatched. The CDR3 has 14 amino acids. The chain's CDR3 is CASSLYSGGETQYF. In DNA form, the CDR3 reads TGTGCCAGCAGCTTATACAGCGGGGGAGAGACCCAGTACTTC.

The genes are TRBV28 and TRBJ1-1; D possibly corresponds to TRBD1 (6 bases). The CDR3 length is 14 residues. Germline assignment: CDR1 MDHEN and CDR2 SYDVKM. V was pared by 2 bases and J by 2 bases, with 9 bases between. The CDR3 spells CASSLGQRNTEAFF. CDR3 nucleotides: TGTGCCAGCAGTTTAGGACAGCGAAACACTGAAGCTTTCTTT.

The chain links TRBV18 to TRBJ2-1, with 7 bases that match TRBD1. Trimming cost V 4 bases and J 0 bases; bases outside gene matches: 9. The CDR3 runs to 17 residues. Germline-derived CDR1 and CDR2 are KGHSH and LQKENI. CDR3 loop: CASSRQGVTFSYNEQFF. The CDR3, as DNA: TGTGCCAGCTCACGACAGGGTGTTACTTTCTCCTACAATGAGCAGTTCTTC.

The chain links TRBV28 to TRBJ2-5; perhaps TRBD2 as D (5 bases). This CDR3 spans 15 amino acids. CDR1 is MDHEN and CDR2 is SYDVKM in the germline V gene. The ends were cut back, 2 bases at V and 5 bases at J, with 15 bases in the middle. CDR3: CASSLAVTSGETQYF. In DNA form, the CDR3 reads TGTGCCAGCAGTTTAGCTGTAACCTCGGGGGAGACCCAGTACTTC.

This clone has only one observation. V usage is TRBV30 and J usage is TRBJ1-5, with TRBD1 as a possible D gene (5 bases). The germline gives CDR1 GTSNPN, CDR2 SVGIG (reference sequence). The germline V and J ends were trimmed by 0 bases and 4 bases, with 10 bases remaining between them. The CDR3 is 14 amino acids. The CDR3 sequence: CAWSVGGANQPQHF. DNA for the CDR3: TGTGCCTGGAGTGTAGGCGGGGCGAATCAGCCCCAGCATTTT.

In this sample, this clone turned up once. The chain is built from TRBV9 and TRBJ2-7; TRBD1 might be the D (5 bases). Trimming removed 4 bases from V and 5 bases from J, with 13 bases in between. Germline lookup yields CDR1 SGDLS and CDR2 YYNGEE. CDR3 length: 13 amino acids. CDR3 loop: CASSRGLGNEQYF. CDR3 DNA sequence: TGTGCCAGCAGCAGGGGTTTAGGAAACGAGCAGTACTTC.

The V call is TRBV14, the J call TRBJ1-1, with D tentatively TRBD1 (6 bases). The germline V gene has CDR1 SGHDN and CDR2 FVKESK. V was shortened by 2 bases and J by 1 base, with 8 bases between the two germline ends. This CDR3 is 14 amino acids long. CDR3 in DNA: TGTGCCAGCAGCCAATTAGGGGGGAACACTGAAGCTTTCTTT. This encodes CASSQLGGNTEAFF.

The gene calls are TRBV7-6 and TRBJ2-1; 7 bases match TRBD1. CDR1 and CDR2 (germline): SGHVS, FNYEAQ. CDR3 length: 13 residues. With V trimmed by 5 bases and J by 6 bases, 4 bases remained unmatched. As DNA, the CDR3 is TGTGCCAGCAGCCCGACAGGGTCCAATGAGCAGTTCTTC. This codes for CASSPTGSNEQFF.

As concerns this clone: Germline is not matched at one junction end, which may reflect a read error. The rearrangement links TRBV7-9 to TRBJ2-7, with 8 positions matching TRBD2. The CDR3 runs to 14 residues. The V gene's germline CDR1 is SEHNR and CDR2 FQNEAQ (reference sequence). CDR3 region: CSSSLELAVYEQYF. The CDR3 DNA is TGTTCCAGCAGCTTAGAACTAGCGGTATACGAGCAGTACTTC.

This clone was seen a few times. An end of the junction does not agree with germline; a read error may underlie this. V is TRBV10-3 and J is TRBJ2-7; D is uncertain. Germline V lookup: CDR1 ENHRY, CDR2 SYGVKD. CDR3 length equals 12 residues. CDR3 region: CAIGEHSYEQYF. The CDR3 coding sequence is TGTGCCATCGGTGAACACTCCTACGAGCAGTACTTC.

This chain uses TRBV18 with TRBJ2-7; D gene ambiguous. V was shortened by 2 bases and J by 7 bases, with 18 bases between the two germline ends. CDR3 length equals 15 residues. CDR1 and CDR2 (germline): KGHSH, LQKENI. CDR3 loop: CASSPINLAAVEQYF. CDR3 sequence (DNA): TGTGCCAGCTCACCAATAAACCTTGCTGCGGTTGAGCAGTACTTC.

CDR3 region: CASSLGSLRVGNTEAFF. The CDR3 region has the DNA TGTGCCAGCAGCCTCGGTTCGCTCAGGGTAGGGAACACTGAAGCTTTCTTT. The V and J genes are TRBV5-6 and TRBJ1-1; a possible D gene is TRBD1 (5 bases). V lost 4 bases and J 1 base, leaving 20 bases between the germline ends. The CDR3 contains 17 residues. The germline gives CDR1 SGHDT, CDR2 YYEEEE. The full variable domain, completed using reference TRBV5-6 and TRBJ1-1, is DAGVTQSPTHLIKTRGQQVTLRCSPKSGHDTVSWYQQALGQGPQFIFQYYEEEERQRGNFPDRFSGHQFPNYSSELNVNALLLGDSALYLCASSLGSLRVGNTEAFFGQGTRLTVV.

CDR3: CASSPGQIFNTEAFF. The CDR3 DNA follows: TGTGCCAGCTCACCCGGACAGATTTTTAACACTGAAGCTTTCTTT. The chain links TRBV18 to TRBJ1-1; TRBD1 might be the D (6 bases). This CDR3 spans 15 amino acids. The germline V gene has CDR1 KGHSH and CDR2 LQKENI. V lost 3 bases and J 2 bases, leaving 13 bases between the germline ends.

Only a few counts were recorded for this clone. V usage is TRBV15 and J usage is TRBJ1-4; a weak D match, TRBD1 (5 bases). Trimming removed 0 bases from V and 7 bases from J, with 21 bases in between. The germline V gene encodes CDR1 LNHNV and CDR2 YYDKDF (reference sequence). The CDR3 length is 18 residues. In nucleotides, the CDR3 is TGTGCCACCAGCAGAGATGGTAGCGGGACCCCGGGGCGTGAAAAACTGTTTTTT. It translates to CATSRDGSGTPGREKLFF.

This rearrangement joins TRBV11-1 to TRBJ2-1, with TRBD1 as a possible D gene (6 bases). This CDR3 is 13 amino acids long. Germline V gene lookup returns CDR1 SGHAT and CDR2 FQDESV (reference sequence). V lost 0 bases and J lost 15, with 15 bases in between. CDR3 sequence: CASSLAHRTESFF. CDR3 DNA sequence: TGTGCCAGCAGCTTAGCGCATAGGACAGAATCGTTCTTC.

There are a few counts of this clone. The rearrangement links TRBV6-1 to TRBJ2-3; D is unresolved. The length of the CDR3 is 12 residues. Trimming left V 1 base short and J 7 bases short, with 6 bases between. Germline V CDR1 and CDR2: MNHNS, SASEGT. Here the CDR3 DNA reads TGTGCCAGCAGTGAAGGAGGCAATACGCAGTATTTT. It specifies CASSEGGNTQYF.

This clone has a single count. The chain uses TRBV10-3 and TRBJ1-5, with 11 bases matching TRBD1. CDR1 is ENHRY, CDR2 SYGVKD, per germline. J gave up 6 bases and V 9 bases, and 4 bases lay outside the gene matches. This CDR3 region has 13 residues. The CDR3 sequence is CAIGQGAIQPQHF. The CDR3 DNA follows: TGTGCCATTGGACAGGGGGCGATTCAGCCCCAGCATTTT.

The V gene is TRBV6-5, the J gene TRBJ1-1, with D perhaps matching TRBD1 (5 bases). Germline assignment: CDR1 MNHEY and CDR2 SVGAGI. V lost 6 bases and J 8 bases, leaving 13 bases between the germline ends. The CDR3 totals 12 residues. Here the CDR3 DNA reads TGTGCCAGCAGCCACGACAGAAGCGAAGCTTTCTTT. Translation: CASSHDRSEAFF.

This chain connects TRBV19 to TRBJ2-7; 11 nucleotides match TRBD2. The J segment lost 6 bases and the V segment lost 10 bases, leaving 26 bases of the junction unmatched. The CDR3 is 19 residues long. Per the germline V gene, CDR1 is LNHDA and CDR2 is SQIVND (reference sequence). CDR3 amino acids: CATKSSIGGTSGSRVEQYF. CDR3 bases: TGTGCCACCAAATCCTCAATCGGGGGAACTAGCGGGAGCCGGGTCGAGCAGTACTTC.

This CDR3 reads CASRRLGTAGNTEAFF. The DNA for the CDR3 is TGTGCCAGCAGGAGACTTGGGACTGCTGGGAACACTGAAGCTTTCTTT. This chain uses TRBV14 with TRBJ1-1; tentative D call: TRBD1 (5 bases). The V gene lost 6 bases and the J gene lost 1 base, with 18 bases spanning the gap. Germline CDR1 reads SGHDN; CDR2 reads FVKESK. This CDR3 comprises 16 residues.

This clone was seen a few times. The gene calls are TRBV28 and TRBJ1-2; unclear D gene. This CDR3 region has 13 residues. Germline CDR1 is MDHEN and CDR2 is SYDVKM. V was shortened by 1 base and J by 12 bases, with 15 bases between the two germline ends. CDR3 sequence (DNA): TGTGCCAGCAGTTTATCATCGGGGTTTCGGAACACCTTC. It yields the protein CASSLSSGFRNTF.

The chain uses TRBV5-6 and TRBJ1-5; TRBD1 agrees at 11 bases. V trimming: 2 bases; J trimming: 1 base; junction bases outside the gene matches: 2. This CDR3 region has 16 residues. In germline, CDR1 is SGHDT, CDR2 YYEEEE. The CDR3 loop is CASSFRDRGSNQPQHF. The CDR3 region has the DNA TGTGCCAGCAGCTTCCGGGACAGGGGGAGCAATCAGCCCCAGCATTTT.

V and J are TRBV18 and TRBJ2-1, with 14 bases lining up with TRBD2. The germline V gene encodes CDR1 KGHSH and CDR2 LQKENI. The V gene end was trimmed by 6 bases and the J gene end by 5 bases; junction bases not matched to a gene: 6. The CDR3 spans 16 residues. The CDR3 spells CASSGTSGRPNNEQFF. The DNA for the CDR3 is TGTGCCAGCTCCGGGACTAGCGGGAGACCCAACAATGAGCAGTTCTTC.

The chain carries TRBV29-1 and TRBJ1-3; the match to TRBD1 covers 8 bases. Germline trimming cut 4 bases from V and 3 bases from J; bases unmatched to any gene: 5. In germline, CDR1 is SQVTM, CDR2 ANQGSEA. The CDR3 covers 14 residues. The CDR3 DNA reads TGCAGCGTTGGCCCAGGGGGCGGTGGAAACACCATATATTTT. As protein: CSVGPGGGGNTIYF.

The V and J genes are TRBV7-9 and TRBJ2-1; TRBD2 is a possible D gene (7 bases). The ends were cut back, 7 bases at V and 7 bases at J, with 23 bases in the middle. This CDR3 spans 16 amino acids. Per the germline V gene, CDR1 is SEHNR and CDR2 is FQNEAQ (reference sequence). In DNA form, the CDR3 reads TGTGCCAGCACCATAGAGGGGGGAGGGCCGAATAATGAGCAGTTCTTC. The encoded protein is CASTIEGGGPNNEQFF.

The table lists this clone with a few counts. The rearrangement uses TRBV9 and TRBJ2-3; 7 bases line up with TRBD2. Trimming removed 4 bases from V and 1 base from J; junction bases left unmatched: 3. CDR1 and CDR2 from the germline V gene are SGDLS and YYNGEE. The CDR3 runs to 14 residues. This CDR3 reads CASSTSVRTDTQYF. CDR3 nucleotides: TGTGCCAGCAGCACTAGCGTCCGCACAGATACGCAGTATTTT. Complete variable domain (other parts from reference TRBV9 and TRBJ2-3): DSGVTQTPKHLITATGQRVTLRCSPRSGDLSVYWYQQSLDQGLQFLIQYYNGEERAKGNILERFSAQQFPDLHSELNLSSLELGDSALYFCASSTSVRTDTQYFGPGTRLTVL.